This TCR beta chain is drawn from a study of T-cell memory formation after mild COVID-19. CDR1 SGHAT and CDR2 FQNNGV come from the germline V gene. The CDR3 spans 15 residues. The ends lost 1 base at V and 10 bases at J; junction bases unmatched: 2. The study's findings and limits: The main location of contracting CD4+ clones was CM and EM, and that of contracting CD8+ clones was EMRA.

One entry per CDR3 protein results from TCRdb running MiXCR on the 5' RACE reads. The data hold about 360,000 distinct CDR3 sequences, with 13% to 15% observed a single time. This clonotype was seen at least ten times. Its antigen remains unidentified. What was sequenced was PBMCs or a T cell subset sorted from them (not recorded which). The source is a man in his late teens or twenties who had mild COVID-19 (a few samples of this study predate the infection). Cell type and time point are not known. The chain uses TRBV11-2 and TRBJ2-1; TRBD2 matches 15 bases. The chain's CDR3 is CASSLGTSGGAEQFF. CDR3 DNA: TGTGCCAGCAGCTTAGGGACTAGCGGGGGGGCCGAGCAGTTCTTC.